Here is one T cell receptor (beta chain) with its context. Its antigen remains unidentified. The data derive from a study of OX40 agonist ivuxolimab in advanced cancers. Study outcomes and limitations: Individuals who were partial responders at 0.1-3.0 mg/kg had clonal expansion that ranked among the lowest. CD4+ and CD8+ blood T cells expanded clonally by week 6 at 0.1 to 3.0 mg/kg.

This CDR3 spans 15 amino acids. Trimming took 2 bases from V and 5 from J; bases not matched to a gene: 9. Germline CDR1 is SQVTM and CDR2 is ANQGSEA. Sequencing was performed with immunoSEQ multiplex PCR; in TCRdb, only in-frame clones are kept and a portion is missing. Of around 74,000 clones listed, under 90% were seen once; the top ten hold around 0.5%. This rearrangement joins TRBV29-1 to TRBJ2-5; 9 nucleotides align to TRBD2. The clonotype comes from an adult with an advanced solid tumor such as melanoma, head and neck, liver or kidney cancer. The source material was CD4+ or CD8+ T cells sorted from blood, sampled in a trial of the OX40 agonist ivuxolimab. This CDR3 reads CSVERGGGASETQYF. The CDR3 DNA reads TGCAGCGTTGAAAGGGGCGGGGGGGCCTCCGAGACCCAGTACTTC. Full variable domain (missing parts from reference TRBV29-1 and TRBJ2-5): SAVISQKPSRDICQRGTSLTIQCQVDSQVTMMFWYRQQPGQSLTLIATANQGSEATYESGFVIDKFPISRPNLTFSTLTVSNMSPEDSSIYLCSVERGGGASETQYFGPGTRLLVL.